A single sample gave rise to the 26 T cell receptor beta chains below, sequenced in a study of CD8 T cells in ankylosing spondylitis. In TCRdb, the 5' RACE reads were re-called with MiXCR into one record per CDR3 protein. The data contain 150,000 to 200,000 distinct CDR3 sequences, 25% to 35% of them singletons. Sequencing was done on a sample of synovial fluid, either unsorted or a sorted T cell fraction (not recorded which). The receptors here all came from a male donor with ankylosing spondylitis.

The chain employs TRBV6-1 and TRBJ2-3; D ambiguous. V was pared by 8 bases and J by 2 bases, with 5 bases between. Looked up from germline, CDR1 is MNHNS and CDR2 is SASEGT. This CDR3 spans 11 amino acids. The CDR3 is CASDATDTQYF. CDR3 bases: TGTGCCAGCGACGCCACAGATACGCAGTATTTT.

The table lists this clonotype with many counts. The rearrangement links TRBV24-1 to TRBJ2-3; 8 bases match TRBD2. This CDR3 region has 14 residues. Germline CDR1 is KGHDR and CDR2 is SFDVKD. J was trimmed by 2 bases and V by 5 bases; bases with no gene match: 2. The CDR3 DNA reads as TGTGCCACCAGTGCACTAGCGGCCACAGATACGCAGTATTTT. This translates into CATSALAATDTQYF.

In its sample, this clonotype was seen a few times. The rearrangement joins TRBV14 to TRBJ2-1; 7 nucleotides align to TRBD2. From germline, CDR1 is SGHDN and CDR2 FVKESK. This CDR3 comprises 17 residues. Trimming at V came to 4 bases and at J to 0 bases, leaving 9 bases not matched to a gene. CDR3 nucleotide sequence: TGTGCCAGCAGCCTGCGGCTAGCGGCCTTCTCCTACAATGAGCAGTTCTTC. The encoded protein is CASSLRLAAFSYNEQFF.

This clonotype was seen more than once but under ten times. CDR3 amino acids: CASSSGLAGRNEQFF. The CDR3 region has the DNA TGTGCCAGCAGTTCGGGACTAGCGGGAAGGAATGAGCAGTTCTTC. The chain combines TRBV12-3 or TRBV12-4 with TRBJ2-1; 13 bases are a match to TRBD2. The junction had 4 bases not matched to a gene; V was cut back by 4 bases and J by 7 bases. This CDR3 is built from 15 residues.

This clonotype was found many times. The chain employs TRBV20-1 and TRBJ1-4; 9 nucleotides align to TRBD1. Trimming cost V 4 bases and J 6 bases; bases outside gene matches: 3. The CDR3 covers 13 residues. CDR1 DFQATT and CDR2 SNEGSKA come from the germline V gene (reference sequence). In nucleotides, the CDR3 is TGCAGTGCTACTAGGACAGGGGATGAAAAACTGTTTTTT. This encodes CSATRTGDEKLFF.

This rearrangement joins TRBV24-1 to TRBJ2-1; 9 positions match TRBD2. Germline CDR1 and CDR2: KGHDR and SFDVKD. This CDR3 region has 17 residues. After removal of 5 bases from V and 7 bases from J, the junction contained 14 bases not matched to a gene. The chain's CDR3 is CATSAALAGRGGNEQFF. CDR3 bases: TGTGCCACCAGTGCCGCCCTAGCGGGAAGAGGGGGGAATGAGCAGTTCTTC.

This clonotype showed up just a few times. J is TRBJ2-7 and V is TRBV28; possible D gene TRBD2, 5 bases. The germline V and J ends were trimmed by 5 bases and 4 bases, with 15 bases remaining between them. The CDR3 is 14 amino acids. The germline V gene has CDR1 MDHEN and CDR2 SYDVKM. The CDR3: CASSPRGGGYEQYF. In nucleotides, the CDR3 is TGTGCCAGCAGTCCCCGAGGAGGTGGGTACGAGCAGTACTTC. Full variable domain (missing parts from reference TRBV28 and TRBJ2-7): DVKVTQSSRYLVKRTGEKVFLECVQDMDHENMFWYRQDPGLGLRLIYFSYDVKMKEKGDIPEGYSVSREKKERFSLILESASTNQTSMYLCASSPRGGGYEQYFGPGTRLTVT.

The rearrangement joins TRBV7-9 to TRBJ1-2; no reliable D call. There are 14 residues in the CDR3. CDR1 is SEHNR and CDR2 is FQNEAQ in the germline V gene (reference sequence). Between the trimmed V and J ends, which lost 2 bases and 8 bases, there was a span of 15 bases. CDR3 nucleotide sequence: TGTGCCAGCAGCTTATCACCCGCCGGAGGGGGCTACACCTTC. Translation gives CASSLSPAGGGYTF.

This clonotype was seen more than once but under ten times. The chain joins TRBV7-2 to TRBJ2-1, with 9 bases lining up with TRBD1. The V gene's germline CDR1 is SGHTA and CDR2 FQGNSA. The V gene end was trimmed by 5 bases and the J gene end by 7 bases; junction bases not matched to a gene: 15. The CDR3 contains 17 residues. CDR3 sequence reads: CASSPSTQQGATNEQFF. As DNA, the CDR3 is TGTGCCAGCAGCCCCTCAACCCAACAGGGGGCGACGAATGAGCAGTTCTTC. Based on the CDR3 plus reference TRBV7-2 and TRBJ2-1, the full variable domain is GAGVSQSPSNKVTEKGKDVELRCDPISGHTALYWYRQSLGQGLEFLIYFQGNSAPDKSGLPSDRFSAERTGGSVSTLTIQRTQQEDSAVYLCASSPSTQQGATNEQFFGPGTRLTVL.

The V and J genes are TRBV4-2 and TRBJ1-1, with D tentatively TRBD1 (6 bases). Germline CDR1 LGHNA, CDR2 YNFKEQ. V was cut by 4 bases and J by 5 bases, with 20 bases left in between. The CDR3 has 16 amino acids. The chain's CDR3 is CASSPATIQGGTEAFF. The CDR3 bases are TGTGCCAGCAGCCCCGCAACCATACAGGGTGGGACTGAAGCTTTCTTT.

The chain recombines TRBV11-2 with TRBJ2-2; 7 bases align to TRBD1. Germline CDR1 and CDR2: SGHAT and FQNNGV. J lost 6 bases, V lost 2 bases, and 15 bases had no gene match. This CDR3 region has 18 residues. DNA for the CDR3: TGTGCCAGCAGCTTACTCCCCTTCAGCGAGAGGGGGCCCGGGGAGCTGTTTTTT. Translating gives CASSLLPFSERGPGELFF.

This clonotype is labeled medium-sized. V usage is TRBV12-3 or TRBV12-4 and J usage is TRBJ1-5; 7 bases map to TRBD1. CDR3 size: 15 residues. Trimming cost V 5 bases and J 4 bases; bases outside gene matches: 8. The CDR3 nucleotides read TGTGCCAGCAGTCTGGGGACAGTGGGTAATCAGCCCCAGCATTTT. Encoded protein: CASSLGTVGNQPQHF.

This clonotype has only a few counts. The rearrangement links TRBV9 to TRBJ2-3; TRBD2 matches 8 bases. Germline V gene data show CDR1 as SGDLS and CDR2 as YYNGEE. This CDR3 has 16 residues. V was clipped by 4 bases and J by 2 bases; unmatched bases: 9. The DNA for the CDR3 is TGTGCCAGCAGCCCCCTCGCGGGAGGCCACACAGATACGCAGTATTTT. Translating gives CASSPLAGGHTDTQYF.

This clonotype was counted at least ten times. This chain joins TRBV29-1 and TRBJ2-5, with 7 bases that match TRBD2. V trimming: 5 bases; J trimming: 6 bases; junction bases outside the gene matches: 3. Looked up from germline, CDR1 is SQVTM and CDR2 is ANQGSEA. This CDR3 is built from 11 residues. In DNA, the CDR3 is TGCAGCGTTTCGGGGGGAAAGACCCAGTACTTC. Residues: CSVSGGKTQYF. Together with reference TRBV29-1 and TRBJ2-5, the CDR3 gives the full variable domain: SAVISQKPSRDICQRGTSLTIQCQVDSQVTMMFWYRQQPGQSLTLIATANQGSEATYESGFVIDKFPISRPNLTFSTLTVSNMSPEDSSIYLCSVSGGKTQYFGPGTRLLVL.

V and J are TRBV6-2 or TRBV6-3 and TRBJ2-1; the D is unclear. CDR3 length: 15 residues. Trimming pared 9 bases from V and 10 bases from J, leaving 25 bases between. The V gene's germline CDR1 is MNHEY and CDR2 SVGEGT. CDR3 sequence: CASSTPFLNEREQFF. The CDR3 DNA is TGTGCCAGTTCTACTCCGTTCCTCAATGAGAGAGAGCAGTTCTTC.

This clonotype was seen only a few times. The chain links TRBV7-8 to TRBJ1-5; a possible D gene is TRBD1 (5 bases). V was pared by 5 bases and J by 3 bases, with 14 bases between. Germline CDR1 reads SGHVS; CDR2 reads FQNEAQ. This CDR3 region has 15 residues. The CDR3 here is CASSPLEGPNQPQHF. The CDR3 nucleotides are TGTGCCAGCAGCCCCCTGGAGGGACCCAATCAGCCCCAGCATTTT.

The chain has TRBV9 and TRBJ2-3, with a tentative D call TRBD1 (5 bases). Trimming took 0 bases from V and 2 from J, leaving 13 bases between them. Germline CDR1 SGDLS, CDR2 YYNGEE. CDR3 size: 16 residues. The CDR3 bases are TGTGCCAGCAGCGTAGGGTCAGGACATATCACAGATACGCAGTATTTT. Translated, it gives CASSVGSGHITDTQYF.

The chain carries TRBV9 and TRBJ2-3; a possible D gene is TRBD2 (6 bases). The germline CDR1 and CDR2 sequences are SGDLS and YYNGEE. Trimming shortened V by 4 bases and J by 4 bases, and 10 bases separated the two germline ends. The CDR3 is 13 amino acids. CDR3 protein: CASSSSVPDTQYF. The CDR3, as DNA: TGTGCCAGCAGCTCTAGCGTCCCAGATACGCAGTATTTT. Using reference TRBV9 and TRBJ2-3 for the parts outside the CDR3, the full variable domain is DSGVTQTPKHLITATGQRVTLRCSPRSGDLSVYWYQQSLDQGLQFLIQYYNGEERAKGNILERFSAQQFPDLHSELNLSSLELGDSALYFCASSSSVPDTQYFGPGTRLTVL.

The chain recombines TRBV28 with TRBJ2-1, with 10 bases lining up with TRBD2. With 6 bases clipped from V and 10 bases from J, the junction kept 15 bases outside the gene matches. The germline gives CDR1 MDHEN, CDR2 SYDVKM. CDR3 length: 16 amino acids. This chain's CDR3 is CASSLKRGGQGREQFF. CDR3 DNA sequence: TGTGCCAGCAGCCTAAAGCGGGGGGGCCAGGGGAGGGAGCAGTTCTTC. The whole variable domain, filled in from reference TRBV28 and TRBJ2-1, reads DVKVTQSSRYLVKRTGEKVFLECVQDMDHENMFWYRQDPGLGLRLIYFSYDVKMKEKGDIPEGYSVSREKKERFSLILESASTNQTSMYLCASSLKRGGQGREQFFGPGTRLTVL.

The chain uses TRBV2 and TRBJ1-5, with TRBD1 as a possible D gene (5 bases). V was trimmed by 6 bases and J by 0 bases, leaving 12 bases between them. Germline V CDR1 and CDR2: SNHLY, FYNNEI. The CDR3 is 15 amino acids. The CDR3 loop is CASSRQLDSNQPQHF. The CDR3 nucleotides are TGTGCCAGCAGCCGACAGCTAGATAGCAATCAGCCCCAGCATTTT. The complete variable domain, with remaining parts taken from reference TRBV2 and TRBJ1-5, reads EPEVTQTPSHQVTQMGQEVILRCVPISNHLYFYWYRQILGQKVEFLVSFYNNEISEKSEIFDDQFSVERPDGSNFTLKIRSTKLEDSAMYFCASSRQLDSNQPQHFGDGTRLSIL.

CDR3 in amino acids: CASSEGGGFMNTEAFF. For the CDR3, the DNA is TGCGCCAGCAGCGAGGGGGGCGGTTTTATGAACACTGAAGCTTTCTTT. The chain employs TRBV5-1 and TRBJ1-1; D is perhaps TRBD1 (6 bases). The CDR3 length is 16 residues. Germline CDR1 is SGHRS and CDR2 is YFSETQ. With 4 bases removed from V and 0 bases from J, the gap between germline ends came to 16 bases.

CDR3 coding DNA: TGCAGCATAGAACCTACCACAGCGAACACTGAAGCTTTCTTT. Its translation is CSIEPTTANTEAFF. The rearrangement joins TRBV20-1 to TRBJ1-1; D ambiguous. The CDR3 has 14 amino acids. CDR1 is DFQATT, CDR2 SNEGSKA, per germline (reference sequence).

This clonotype was counted a few times. The chain carries TRBV20-1 and TRBJ2-7, with D perhaps TRBD1 (5 bases). The CDR3 has 12 residues. Germline assignment: CDR1 DFQATT and CDR2 SNEGSKA (reference sequence). V was shortened by 6 bases and J by 0 bases, with 9 bases between the two germline ends. CDR3 loop: CSARQNSYEQYF. The CDR3 region has the DNA TGCAGTGCACGACAGAACTCCTACGAGCAGTACTTC.

This clonotype was detected a few times. The chain recombines TRBV6-1 with TRBJ1-2; 7 positions agree with TRBD1. After removal of 1 base from V and 4 bases from J, the junction contained 3 bases not matched to a gene. The CDR3 extends over 14 amino acids. Germline V gene lookup returns CDR1 MNHNS and CDR2 SASEGT. The CDR3 region is CASSEGDRSYGYTF. CDR3 DNA sequence: TGTGCCAGCAGTGAAGGGGACAGAAGCTATGGCTACACCTTC.

This clonotype was counted between two and nine times. This rearrangement joins TRBV28 to TRBJ2-1, with D possibly matching TRBD2 (6 bases). The germline V and J ends were trimmed by 3 bases and 7 bases, with 19 bases remaining between them. CDR1 MDHEN and CDR2 SYDVKM come from the germline V gene. The length of the CDR3 is 16 residues. The CDR3 coding sequence is TGTGCCAGCAGTTTGGCTAGCGTGACCCGGGGGAATGAGCAGTTCTTC. Translating gives CASSLASVTRGNEQFF. Using reference TRBV28 and TRBJ2-1 for the parts outside the CDR3, the full variable domain is DVKVTQSSRYLVKRTGEKVFLECVQDMDHENMFWYRQDPGLGLRLIYFSYDVKMKEKGDIPEGYSVSREKKERFSLILESASTNQTSMYLCASSLASVTRGNEQFFGPGTRLTVL.

This clonotype was found a few times. This sequence joins TRBV12-3 or TRBV12-4 and TRBJ2-3; D is unclear. The V end lost 2 bases, the J end lost 3 bases, and 9 bases lay between the germline ends. The CDR3 contains 14 residues. The CDR3 here is CASSLTGRTDTQYF. As DNA, the CDR3 is TGTGCCAGCAGTTTAACTGGAAGGACAGATACGCAGTATTTT.